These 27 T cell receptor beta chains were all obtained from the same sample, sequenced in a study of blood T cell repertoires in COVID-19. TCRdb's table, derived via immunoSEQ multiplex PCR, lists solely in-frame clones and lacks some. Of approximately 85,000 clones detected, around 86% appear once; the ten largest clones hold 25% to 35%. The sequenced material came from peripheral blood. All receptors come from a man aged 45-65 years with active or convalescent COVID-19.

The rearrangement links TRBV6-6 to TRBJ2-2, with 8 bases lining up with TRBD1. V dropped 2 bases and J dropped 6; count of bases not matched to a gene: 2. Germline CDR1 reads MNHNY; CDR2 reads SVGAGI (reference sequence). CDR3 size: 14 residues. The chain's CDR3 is CASSYGRGPGELFF. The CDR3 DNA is TGTGCCAGCAGTTACGGCAGGGGGCCCGGGGAGCTGTTTTTT.

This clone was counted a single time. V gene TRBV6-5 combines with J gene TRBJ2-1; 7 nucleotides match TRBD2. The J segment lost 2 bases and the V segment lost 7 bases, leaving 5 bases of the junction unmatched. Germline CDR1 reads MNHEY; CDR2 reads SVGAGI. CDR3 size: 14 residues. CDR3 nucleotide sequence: TGTGCCAGCAAATCCGGGGGGACCTACAATGAGCAGTTCTTC. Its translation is CASKSGGTYNEQFF.

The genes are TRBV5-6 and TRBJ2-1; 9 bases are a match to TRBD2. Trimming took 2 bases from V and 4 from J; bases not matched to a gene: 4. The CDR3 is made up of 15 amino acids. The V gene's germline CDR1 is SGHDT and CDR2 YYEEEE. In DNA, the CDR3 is TGTGCCAGCAGCTTTAGGAGCGGGGGGTACAATGAGCAGTTCTTC. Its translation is CASSFRSGGYNEQFF. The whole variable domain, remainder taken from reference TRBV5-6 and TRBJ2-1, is DAGVTQSPTHLIKTRGQQVTLRCSPKSGHDTVSWYQQALGQGPQFIFQYYEEEERQRGNFPDRFSGHQFPNYSSELNVNALLLGDSALYLCASSFRSGGYNEQFFGPGTRLTVL.

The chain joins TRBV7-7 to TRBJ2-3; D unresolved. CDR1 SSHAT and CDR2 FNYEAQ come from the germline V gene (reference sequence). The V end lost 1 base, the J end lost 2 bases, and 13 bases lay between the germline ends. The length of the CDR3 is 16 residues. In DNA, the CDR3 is TGTGCCAGCAGCTTAGGGCTCGACAAAGACACAGATACGCAGTATTTT. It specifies CASSLGLDKDTDTQYF.

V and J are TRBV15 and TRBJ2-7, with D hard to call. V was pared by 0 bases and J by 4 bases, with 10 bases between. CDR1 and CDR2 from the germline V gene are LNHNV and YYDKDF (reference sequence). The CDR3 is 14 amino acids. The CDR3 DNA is TGTGCCACCAGCAGAGATGGGCAAGTGTACGAGCAGTACTTC. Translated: CATSRDGQVYEQYF.

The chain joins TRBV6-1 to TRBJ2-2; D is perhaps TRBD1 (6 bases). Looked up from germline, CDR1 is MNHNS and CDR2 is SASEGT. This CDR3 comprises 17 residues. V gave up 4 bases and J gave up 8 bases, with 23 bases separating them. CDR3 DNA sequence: TGTGCCAGCAGTGGGAGGACAGTAGGCCAACCTTTAGGGGAGCTGTTTTTT. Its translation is CASSGRTVGQPLGELFF.

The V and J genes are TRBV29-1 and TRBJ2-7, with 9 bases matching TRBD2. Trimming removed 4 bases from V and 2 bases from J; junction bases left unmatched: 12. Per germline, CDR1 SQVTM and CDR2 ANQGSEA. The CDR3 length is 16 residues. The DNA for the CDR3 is TGCAGCGTTGCAGTGTGGTTAGCGGGGGCAACCTACGAGCAGTACTTC. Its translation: CSVAVWLAGATYEQYF.

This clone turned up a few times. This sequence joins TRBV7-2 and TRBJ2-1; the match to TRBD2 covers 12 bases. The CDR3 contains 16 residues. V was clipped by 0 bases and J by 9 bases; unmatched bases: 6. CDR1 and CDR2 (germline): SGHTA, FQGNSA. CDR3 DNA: TGTGCCAGCAGCTTAGCCCCTAGCGGGGGGGCCGCTGAGCAGTTCTTC. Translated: CASSLAPSGGAAEQFF.

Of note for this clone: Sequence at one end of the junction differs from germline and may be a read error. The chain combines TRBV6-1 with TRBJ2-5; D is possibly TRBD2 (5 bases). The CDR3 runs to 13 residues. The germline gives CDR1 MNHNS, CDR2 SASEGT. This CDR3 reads CASSEAGDRALNF. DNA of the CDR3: TGTGCCAGCAGTGAAGCCGGGGATAGGGCTCTTAACTTC.

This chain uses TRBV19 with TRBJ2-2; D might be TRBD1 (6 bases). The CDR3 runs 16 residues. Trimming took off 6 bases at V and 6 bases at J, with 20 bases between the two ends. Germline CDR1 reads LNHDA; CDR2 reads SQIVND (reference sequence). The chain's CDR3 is CASRGSGRGVAGELFF. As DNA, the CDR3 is TGTGCCAGTAGGGGATCAGGCAGGGGCGTAGCCGGGGAGCTGTTTTTT.

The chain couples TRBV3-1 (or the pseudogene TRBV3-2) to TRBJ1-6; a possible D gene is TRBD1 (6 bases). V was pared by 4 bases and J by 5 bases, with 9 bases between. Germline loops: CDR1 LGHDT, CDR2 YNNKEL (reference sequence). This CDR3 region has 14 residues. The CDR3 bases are TGTGCCAGCAGCCGGACAGTAAATAATTCACCCCTCCACTTT. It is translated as CASSRTVNNSPLHF.

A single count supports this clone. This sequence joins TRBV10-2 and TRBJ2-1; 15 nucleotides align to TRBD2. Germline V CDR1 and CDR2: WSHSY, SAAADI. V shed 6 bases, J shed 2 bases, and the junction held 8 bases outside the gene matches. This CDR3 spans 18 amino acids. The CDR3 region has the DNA TGCGCCAGCAGAGAAGGACTAGCGGGGGGGAGGGCCTACAATGAGCAGTTCTTC. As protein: CASREGLAGGRAYNEQFF.

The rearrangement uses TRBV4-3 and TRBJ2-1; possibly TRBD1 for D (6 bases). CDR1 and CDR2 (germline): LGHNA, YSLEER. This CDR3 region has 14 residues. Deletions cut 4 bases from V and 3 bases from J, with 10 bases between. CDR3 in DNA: TGCGCCAGCAGCCGAGACAGGTTCTACAATGAGCAGTTCTTC. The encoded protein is CASSRDRFYNEQFF.

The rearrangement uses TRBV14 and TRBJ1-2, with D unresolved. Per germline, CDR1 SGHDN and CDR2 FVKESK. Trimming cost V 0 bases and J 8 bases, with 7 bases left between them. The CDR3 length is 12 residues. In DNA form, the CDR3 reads TGTGCCAGCAGCCAAGATTCTCGGGGCTACACCTTC. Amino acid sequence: CASSQDSRGYTF.

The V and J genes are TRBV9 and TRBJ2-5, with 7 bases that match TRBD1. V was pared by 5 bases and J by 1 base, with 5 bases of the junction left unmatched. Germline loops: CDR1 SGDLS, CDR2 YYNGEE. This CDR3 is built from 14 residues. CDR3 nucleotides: TGTGCCAGCAGTCGGGGACAGATCCAAGAGACCCAGTACTTC. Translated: CASSRGQIQETQYF.

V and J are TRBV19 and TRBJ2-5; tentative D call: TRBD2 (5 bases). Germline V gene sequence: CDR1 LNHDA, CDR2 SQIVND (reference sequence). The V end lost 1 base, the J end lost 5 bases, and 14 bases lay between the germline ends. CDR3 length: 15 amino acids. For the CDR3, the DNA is TGTGCCAGTAGTATAGGTCCTAGCAGGTGGGAGACCCAGTACTTC. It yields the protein CASSIGPSRWETQYF.

CDR3 nucleotide sequence: TGCGCCAGCAGCCATGGAGGGGCCAACGAGCAGTACTTC. This codes for CASSHGGANEQYF. The J gene is TRBJ2-7, the V gene TRBV5-1, with D perhaps matching TRBD2 (6 bases). Trimming took off 4 bases at V and 5 bases at J, with 13 bases between the two ends. The germline CDR1 and CDR2 sequences are SGHRS and YFSETQ. This CDR3 region has 13 residues.

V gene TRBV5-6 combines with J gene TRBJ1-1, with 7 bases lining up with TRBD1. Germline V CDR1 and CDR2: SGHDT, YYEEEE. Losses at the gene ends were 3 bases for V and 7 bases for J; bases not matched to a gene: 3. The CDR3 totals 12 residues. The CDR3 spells CASSYGQVEAFF. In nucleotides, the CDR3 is TGTGCCAGCAGCTACGGACAGGTTGAAGCTTTCTTT.

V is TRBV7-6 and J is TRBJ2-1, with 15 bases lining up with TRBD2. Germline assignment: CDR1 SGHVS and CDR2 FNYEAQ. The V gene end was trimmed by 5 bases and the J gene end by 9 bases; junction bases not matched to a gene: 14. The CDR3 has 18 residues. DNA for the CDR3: TGTGCCAGCAGCCCCAAAGGTCCATTGGGACTAGCGGGGGGTGAGCAGTTCTTC. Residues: CASSPKGPLGLAGGEQFF. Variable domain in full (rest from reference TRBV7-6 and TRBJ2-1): GAGVSQSPRYKVTKRGQDVALRCDPISGHVSLYWYRQALGQGPEFLTYFNYEAQQDKSGLPNDRFSAERPEGSISTLTIQRTEQRDSAMYRCASSPKGPLGLAGGEQFFGPGTRLTVL.

CDR3 bases: TGTGCCACCAGTAGAGGCAGCTCCTACGAGCAGTACTTC. It translates to CATSRGSSYEQYF. The chain has TRBV24-1 and TRBJ2-7; no clear D. The CDR3 spans 13 residues. Germline CDR1 and CDR2: KGHDR and SFDVKD. Trimming removed 6 bases at V and 0 bases at J, with 8 bases between.

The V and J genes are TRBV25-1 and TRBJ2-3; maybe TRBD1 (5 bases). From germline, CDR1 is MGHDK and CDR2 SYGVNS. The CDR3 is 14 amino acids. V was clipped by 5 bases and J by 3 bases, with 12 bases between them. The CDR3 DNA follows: TGTGCCAGCAGTCCCCCAGGGATTACAGATACGCAGTATTTT. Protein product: CASSPPGITDTQYF.

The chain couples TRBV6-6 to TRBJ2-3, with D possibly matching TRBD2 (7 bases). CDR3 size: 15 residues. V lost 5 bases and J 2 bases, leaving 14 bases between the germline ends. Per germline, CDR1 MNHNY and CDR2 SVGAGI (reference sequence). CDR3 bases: TGTGCCAGCAGTGCCTACGGGGGGCCCACAGATACGCAGTATTTT. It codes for CASSAYGGPTDTQYF.

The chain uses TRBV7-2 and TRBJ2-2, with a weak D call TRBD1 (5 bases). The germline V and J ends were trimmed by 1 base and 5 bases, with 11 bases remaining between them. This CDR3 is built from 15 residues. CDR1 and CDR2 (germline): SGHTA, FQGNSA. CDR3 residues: CASSLGGRTTGELFF. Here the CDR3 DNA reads TGTGCCAGCAGCTTAGGGGGCCGAACGACCGGGGAGCTGTTTTTT.

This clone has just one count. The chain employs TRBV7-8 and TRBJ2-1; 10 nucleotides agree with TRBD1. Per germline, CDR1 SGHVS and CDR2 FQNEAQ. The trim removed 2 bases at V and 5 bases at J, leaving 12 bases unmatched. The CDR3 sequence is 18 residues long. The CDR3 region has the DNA TGTGCCAGCAGCTTATTTAGTATGGGGACAGGGGATAACAATGAGCAGTTCTTC. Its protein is CASSLFSMGTGDNNEQFF.

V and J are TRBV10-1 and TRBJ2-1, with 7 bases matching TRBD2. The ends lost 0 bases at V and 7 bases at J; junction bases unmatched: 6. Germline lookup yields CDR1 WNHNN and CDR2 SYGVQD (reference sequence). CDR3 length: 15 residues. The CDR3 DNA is TGCGCCAGCAGTGAGTCCCTAGCGGAGCTAAATGAGCAGTTCTTC. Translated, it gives CASSESLAELNEQFF.

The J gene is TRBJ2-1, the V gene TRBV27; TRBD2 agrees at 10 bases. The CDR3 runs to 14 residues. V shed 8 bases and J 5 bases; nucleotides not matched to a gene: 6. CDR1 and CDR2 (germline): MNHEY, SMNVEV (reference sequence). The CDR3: CASEAGGLHNEQFF. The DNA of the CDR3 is TGTGCCAGCGAAGCGGGAGGGCTCCACAATGAGCAGTTCTTC.

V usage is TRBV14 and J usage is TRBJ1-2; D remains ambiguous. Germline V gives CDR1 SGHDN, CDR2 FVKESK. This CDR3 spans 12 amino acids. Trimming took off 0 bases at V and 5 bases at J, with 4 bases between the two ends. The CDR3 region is CASSQDGYGYTF. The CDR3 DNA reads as TGTGCCAGCAGCCAAGACGGGTATGGCTACACCTTC.